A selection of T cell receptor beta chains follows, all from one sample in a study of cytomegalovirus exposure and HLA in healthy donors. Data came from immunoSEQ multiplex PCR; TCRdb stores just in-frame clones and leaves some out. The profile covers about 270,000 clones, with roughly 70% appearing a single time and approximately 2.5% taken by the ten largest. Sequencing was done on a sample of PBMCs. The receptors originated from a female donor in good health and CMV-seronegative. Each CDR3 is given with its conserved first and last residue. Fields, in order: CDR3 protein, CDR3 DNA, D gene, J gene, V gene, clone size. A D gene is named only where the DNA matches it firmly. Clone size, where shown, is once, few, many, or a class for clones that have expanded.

cdr3_aa: CASSSRTSGRWGEQFF; cdr3_nt: TGCGCCAGCAGCTCGCGGACTAGCGGGAGATGGGGTGAGCAGTTCTTC; d_call: TRBD2; j_call: TRBJ2-1; v_call: TRBV5-1; clone_size: NA
cdr3_aa: CASSQLAGRAGELFF; cdr3_nt: TGCGCCAGCAGCCAGCTCGCGGGACGGGCCGGGGAGCTGTTTTTT; d_call: NA; j_call: TRBJ2-2; v_call: TRBV4-1; clone_size: NA
cdr3_aa: CAISVAEKSTDTQYF; cdr3_nt: TGTGCCATCAGTGTTGCGGAGAAGAGCACAGATACGCAGTATTTT; d_call: NA; j_call: TRBJ2-3; v_call: TRBV10-3; clone_size: NA
cdr3_aa: CASSYELGRRSYGYTF; cdr3_nt: TGTGCCAGCAGTTACGAACTGGGGCGCAGGAGCTATGGCTACACCTTC; d_call: NA; j_call: TRBJ1-2; v_call: TRBV6-5; clone_size: NA
cdr3_aa: CASSSSSGITYNEQFF; cdr3_nt: TGTGCCAGCAGCTCCTCTAGCGGAATAACCTACAATGAGCAGTTCTTC; d_call: TRBD2; j_call: TRBJ2-1; v_call: TRBV11-2; clone_size: NA
cdr3_aa: CASSIQGLSSGNTIYF; cdr3_nt: TGTGCCAGTAGTATACAGGGTCTGAGCTCTGGAAACACCATATATTTT; d_call: NA; j_call: TRBJ1-3; v_call: TRBV19; clone_size: NA
cdr3_aa: CASRDGTYEQYF; cdr3_nt: TGTGCCAGCCGGGACGGGACTTACGAGCAGTACTTC; d_call: NA; j_call: TRBJ2-7; v_call: TRBV6-6; clone_size: NA
cdr3_aa: CASSELSGTGFEQYF; cdr3_nt: TGTGCCAGCAGTGAATTATCCGGGACAGGGTTCGAGCAGTACTTC; d_call: TRBD1; j_call: TRBJ2-7; v_call: TRBV6-1; clone_size: NA
cdr3_aa: CASRVEITDTQYF; cdr3_nt: TGTGCCAGCCGGGTGGAGATCACAGATACGCAGTATTTT; d_call: NA; j_call: TRBJ2-3; v_call: TRBV6-5; clone_size: few
cdr3_aa: CASSEGSREKLFF; cdr3_nt: TGCGCCAGCAGCGAAGGAAGCAGGGAAAAACTGTTTTTT; d_call: NA; j_call: TRBJ1-4; v_call: TRBV5-1; clone_size: NA
cdr3_aa: CASSLAQGRETQYF; cdr3_nt: TGCGCCAGCAGCTTGGCCCAGGGCCGAGAGACCCAGTACTTC; d_call: NA; j_call: TRBJ2-5; v_call: TRBV5-1; clone_size: once
cdr3_aa: CASTEGSGLQETQYF; cdr3_nt: TGTGCCAGCACCGAAGGTAGCGGGCTACAAGAGACCCAGTACTTC; d_call: TRBD2; j_call: TRBJ2-5; v_call: TRBV9; clone_size: NA
cdr3_aa: CASSEVAENTEAFF; cdr3_nt: TGTGCCAGCAGTGAAGTAGCAGAAAACACTGAAGCTTTCTTT; d_call: NA; j_call: TRBJ1-1; v_call: TRBV6-1; clone_size: NA
cdr3_aa: CASSEGQLSYEQYF; cdr3_nt: TGTGCCAGCAGCGAGGGACAGCTATCCTACGAGCAGTACTTC; d_call: TRBD1; j_call: TRBJ2-7; v_call: TRBV9; clone_size: NA
cdr3_aa: CASSVEGGDLSYEQYF; cdr3_nt: TGTGCCAGCAGCGTAGAGGGAGGGGATCTCTCCTACGAGCAGTACTTC; d_call: TRBD2; j_call: TRBJ2-7; v_call: TRBV9; clone_size: NA
cdr3_aa: CAIFTGQQSSNYGYTF; cdr3_nt: TGTGCCATTTTTACGGGACAGCAAAGTTCTAACTATGGCTACACCTTC; d_call: TRBD1; j_call: TRBJ1-2; v_call: TRBV2; clone_size: NA
cdr3_aa: CASRGLAGDNEQFF; cdr3_nt: TGTGCCAGCAGAGGACTAGCGGGAGACAATGAGCAGTTCTTC; d_call: TRBD2; j_call: TRBJ2-1; v_call: TRBV7-9; clone_size: NA
cdr3_aa: CASSQRTGNTEAFF; cdr3_nt: TGTGCCAGCAGCCAAAGGACAGGGAACACTGAAGCTTTCTTT; d_call: TRBD1; j_call: TRBJ1-1; v_call: TRBV14; clone_size: NA
cdr3_aa: CASSAYGRQFF; cdr3_nt: TGTGCCAGCAGTGCTTACGGGAGGCAGTTCTTC; d_call: NA; j_call: TRBJ2-1; v_call: TRBV27; clone_size: NA
cdr3_aa: CASRTTTDTQYF; cdr3_nt: TGTGCCAGCAGGACAACCACAGATACGCAGTATTTT; d_call: NA; j_call: TRBJ2-3; v_call: TRBV6-1; clone_size: NA
cdr3_aa: CASSFSSTDTQYF; cdr3_nt: TGTGCCAGCAGTTTCTCGAGCACAGATACGCAGTATTTT; d_call: NA; j_call: TRBJ2-3; v_call: TRBV28; clone_size: NA
cdr3_aa: CASSGGLANTEAFF; cdr3_nt: TGCGCCAGCAGCGGGGGACTCGCGAACACTGAAGCTTTCTTT; d_call: NA; j_call: TRBJ1-1; v_call: TRBV5-1; clone_size: NA
cdr3_aa: CASSLRDRTGDYEQYF; cdr3_nt: TGCGCCAGCAGCTTGCGGGATCGGACAGGGGACTACGAGCAGTACTTC; d_call: TRBD1; j_call: TRBJ2-7; v_call: TRBV5-1; clone_size: NA
cdr3_aa: CASSGGRGTEAFF; cdr3_nt: TGTGCCAGCAGTGGGGGTAGGGGGACTGAAGCTTTCTTT; d_call: NA; j_call: TRBJ1-1; v_call: TRBV2; clone_size: few
cdr3_aa: CASSTRTGFQETQYF; cdr3_nt: TGTGCCAGCAGCACCCGGACAGGGTTCCAAGAGACCCAGTACTTC; d_call: TRBD1; j_call: TRBJ2-5; v_call: TRBV5-4; clone_size: NA